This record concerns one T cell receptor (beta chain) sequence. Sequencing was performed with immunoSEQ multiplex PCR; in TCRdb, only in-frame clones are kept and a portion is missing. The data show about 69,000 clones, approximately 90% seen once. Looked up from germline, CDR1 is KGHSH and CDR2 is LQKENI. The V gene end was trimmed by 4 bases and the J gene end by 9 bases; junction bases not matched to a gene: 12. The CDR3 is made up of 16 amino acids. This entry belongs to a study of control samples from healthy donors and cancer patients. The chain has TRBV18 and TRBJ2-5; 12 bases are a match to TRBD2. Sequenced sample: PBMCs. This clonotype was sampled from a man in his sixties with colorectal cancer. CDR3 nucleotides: TGTGCCAGCTCACAGGGGACTAGCGGGCGCTCCAGGTCCCAGTACTTC. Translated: CASSQGTSGRSRSQYF. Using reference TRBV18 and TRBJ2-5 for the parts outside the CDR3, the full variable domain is NAGVMQNPRHLVRRRGQEARLRCSPMKGHSHVYWYRQLPEEGLKFMVYLQKENIIDESGMPKERFSAEFPKEGPSILRIQQVVRGDSAAYFCASSQGTSGRSRSQYFGPGTRLLVL.